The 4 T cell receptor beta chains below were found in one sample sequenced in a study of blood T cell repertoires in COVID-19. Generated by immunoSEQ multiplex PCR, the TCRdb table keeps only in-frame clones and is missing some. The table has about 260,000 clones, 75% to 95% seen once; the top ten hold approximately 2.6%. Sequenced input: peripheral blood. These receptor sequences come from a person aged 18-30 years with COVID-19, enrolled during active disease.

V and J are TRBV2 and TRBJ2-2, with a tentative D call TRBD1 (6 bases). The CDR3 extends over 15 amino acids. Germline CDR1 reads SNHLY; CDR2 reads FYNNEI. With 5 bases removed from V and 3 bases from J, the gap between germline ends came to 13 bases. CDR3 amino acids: CASSYRDMDTGELFF. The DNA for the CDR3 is TGTGCCAGCAGTTACCGGGACATGGACACCGGGGAGCTGTTTTTT.

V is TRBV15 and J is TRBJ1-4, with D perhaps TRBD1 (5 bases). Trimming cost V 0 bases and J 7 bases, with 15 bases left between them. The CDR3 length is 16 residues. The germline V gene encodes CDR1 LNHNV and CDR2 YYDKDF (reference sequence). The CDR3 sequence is CATSRDTQASGEKLFF. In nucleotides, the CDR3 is TGTGCCACCAGCAGAGATACACAGGCGTCCGGTGAAAAACTGTTTTTT.

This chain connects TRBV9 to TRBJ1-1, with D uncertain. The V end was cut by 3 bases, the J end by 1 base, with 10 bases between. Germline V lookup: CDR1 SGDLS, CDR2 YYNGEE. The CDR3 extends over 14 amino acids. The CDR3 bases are TGTGCCAGCAGCGGAAAAAGAGGGAACACTGAAGCTTTCTTT. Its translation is CASSGKRGNTEAFF. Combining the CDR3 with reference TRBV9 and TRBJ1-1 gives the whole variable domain DSGVTQTPKHLITATGQRVTLRCSPRSGDLSVYWYQQSLDQGLQFLIQYYNGEERAKGNILERFSAQQFPDLHSELNLSSLELGDSALYFCASSGKRGNTEAFFGQGTRLTVV.

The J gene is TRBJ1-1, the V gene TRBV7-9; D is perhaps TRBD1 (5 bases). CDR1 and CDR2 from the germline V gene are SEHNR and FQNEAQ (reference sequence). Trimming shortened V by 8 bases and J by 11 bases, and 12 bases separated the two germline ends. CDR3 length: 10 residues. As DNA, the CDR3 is TGTGCCAGCGCCAGGGAGGCCGCTTTCTTT. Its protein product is CASAREAAFF.